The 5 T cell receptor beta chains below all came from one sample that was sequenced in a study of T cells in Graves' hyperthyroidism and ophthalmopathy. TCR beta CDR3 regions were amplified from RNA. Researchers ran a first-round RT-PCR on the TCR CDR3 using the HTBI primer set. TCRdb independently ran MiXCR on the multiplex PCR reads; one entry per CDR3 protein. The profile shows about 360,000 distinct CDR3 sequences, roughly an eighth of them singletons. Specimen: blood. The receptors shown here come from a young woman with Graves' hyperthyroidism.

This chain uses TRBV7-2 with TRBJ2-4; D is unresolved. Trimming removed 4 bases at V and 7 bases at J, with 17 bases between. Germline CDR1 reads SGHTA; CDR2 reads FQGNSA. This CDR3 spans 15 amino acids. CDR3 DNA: TGTGCCAGCAGCTACAACGGCAGGATGGATAACATTCAGTACTTC. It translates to CASSYNGRMDNIQYF.

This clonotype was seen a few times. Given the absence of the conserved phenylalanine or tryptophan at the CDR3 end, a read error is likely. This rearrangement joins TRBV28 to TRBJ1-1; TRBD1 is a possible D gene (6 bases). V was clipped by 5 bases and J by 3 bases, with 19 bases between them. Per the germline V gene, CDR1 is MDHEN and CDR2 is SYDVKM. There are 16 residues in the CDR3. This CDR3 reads CASSLGSGSGDTEAFL. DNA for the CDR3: TGTGCCAGCAGTCTAGGGTCCGGCTCAGGGGACACTGAAGCTTTCCTT.

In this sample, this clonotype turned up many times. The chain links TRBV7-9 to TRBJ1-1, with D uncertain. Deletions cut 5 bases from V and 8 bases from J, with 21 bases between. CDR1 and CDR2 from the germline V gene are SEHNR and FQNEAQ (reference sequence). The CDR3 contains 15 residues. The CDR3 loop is CASSTALGRQVEAFF. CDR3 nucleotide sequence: TGTGCCAGCAGCACCGCTCTCGGCCGGCAGGTGGAAGCTTTCTTT.

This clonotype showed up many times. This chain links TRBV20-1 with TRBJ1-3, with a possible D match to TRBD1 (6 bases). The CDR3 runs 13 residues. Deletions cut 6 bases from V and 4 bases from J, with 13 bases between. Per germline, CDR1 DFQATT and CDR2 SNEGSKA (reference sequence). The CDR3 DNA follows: TGCAGTGCGGCAGGGGTAATCGGAAACACCATATATTTT. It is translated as CSAAGVIGNTIYF.

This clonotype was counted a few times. The CDR3 region has the DNA TGTGCCAGCACCGTAAGTAGCGGGGGAATGGAGCAGTTCTTC. Translating it yields CASTVSSGGMEQFF. The chain is built from TRBV5-4 and TRBJ2-1; 9 bases match TRBD2. Germline V gene sequence: CDR1 SGHNT, CDR2 YYREEE (reference sequence). CDR3 length equals 14 residues. The J segment lost 10 bases and the V segment lost 6 bases, leaving 11 bases of the junction unmatched. The full variable domain, completed using reference TRBV5-4 and TRBJ2-1, is ETGVTQSPTHLIKTRGQQVTLRCSSQSGHNTVSWYQQALGQGPQFIFQYYREEENGRGNFPPRFSGLQFPNYSSELNVNALELDDSALYLCASTVSSGGMEQFFGPGTRLTVL.